This T cell receptor beta chain was identified in a study of cytomegalovirus exposure and HLA in healthy donors. General study results and limits: A later analysis linked a missense variant in DCLRE1C to the trimming of TCR beta V and J genes.

About this clone itself: The antigen remains unidentified.

Germline CDR1 reads MDHEN; CDR2 reads SYDVKM. This CDR3 comprises 16 residues. V was cut by 8 bases and J by 6 bases, with 22 bases left in between. PCR primers comprised 60 Vbeta and 13 Jbeta primers. Sequencing used immunoSEQ multiplex PCR; TCRdb keeps in-frame clones, though not all of them. The sample lists fewer than 200,000 clones, around 63% occurring once. The clonotype originates from a woman aged 18-29 years in good health and CMV-seropositive. The chain recombines TRBV28 with TRBJ1-4; possibly TRBD1 for D (5 bases). The source material was PBMCs. This CDR3 is CASSSAGGGYDEKLFF. In DNA, the CDR3 is TGTGCCAGCTCGAGTGCGGGGGGAGGGTATGATGAAAAACTGTTTTTT.